The present T cell receptor beta chain was sequenced within a study of blood T cells in healthy people across ages. General study results and limits: A strong correlation was seen between TCR beta diversity and naive T cell percentage. Long-lived donors carried more naive CD4+ cells and greater diversity than aged donors.

Germline values: CDR1 MGHRA, CDR2 YSYEKL. This CDR3 contains 18 residues. V lost 0 bases and J 3 bases, leaving 21 bases between the germline ends. Sample donors were healthy Caucasian individuals that came from Russia, aged 6 to 90. Staff drew ten milliliters of peripheral blood from each donor. This clonotype showed up many times. The antigen remains undetermined. It was with a sample-barcoded 5' primer and a J-beta primer mix that a second PCR of roughly 6 to 12 cycles was run. MiXCR, run by TCRdb on the 5' RACE reads, gives a single entry per CDR3 protein. There are approximately 700,000 distinct CDR3 sequences in the sample; 32% occur only once, and approximately 15% lies in the top ten.

This receptor was identified in a woman aged 80 or older in good health. Sequencing input: blood. V gene TRBV4-1 combines with J gene TRBJ2-7; tentative D call: TRBD1 (6 bases). CDR3 coding DNA: TGCGCCAGCAGCCAAGATCTTCAGGGGAACACCGTGTTCTACGAGCAGTACTTC. This translates into CASSQDLQGNTVFYEQYF.